The clone carrying this T cell receptor (beta chain) was seen only a few times. Its matching antigen is unknown. TCRB transcripts that were expressed got sequenced, as all of the isolated RNA had been reverse transcribed. Assay used: immunoSEQ multiplex PCR; TCRdb lists only in-frame clones, some missing. The repertoire has 900,000 or so clones, roughly 16% of them found once; the top ten carry 0.023%. CDR1 and CDR2 (germline): SGHDN, FVKESK. V shed 4 bases and J 2 bases; nucleotides not matched to a gene: 11. This CDR3 has 17 amino acids. This sample was taken from a study of beta chain features in type 1 diabetes. Study-wide results and caveats: Patients with Type 1 diabetes showed moderately but significantly shorter TCRB CDR3s in all four CD4+ subsets.

Markers CD45RO/CCR7/CD25/CD127/CD95/CD27 served to sort CD4+ naive, central memory, regulatory and stem cell-like memory cells. This receptor was taken from a woman between 18 and 29 years old in good health. Source material: naive CD4+ T cells from blood. V usage is TRBV14 and J usage is TRBJ2-3, with 8 bases aligning to TRBD2. CDR3 protein: CASSPFLGRESTDTQYF. CDR3 nucleotide sequence: TGTGCCAGCAGCCCGTTTCTCGGGAGGGAATCCACAGATACGCAGTATTTT.